This T cell receptor (beta chain) was sequenced during a study of patients and donors after allogeneic stem cell transplantation. TCRdb itself ran the RT-PCR reads through MiXCR, one entry per CDR3 protein. The sample consists of about a million distinct CDR3 sequences, 15% to 20% of them appearing once. This clonotype was recorded many times. This CDR3 is built from 14 residues. With 2 bases removed from V and 1 base from J, the gap between germline ends came to 8 bases. The V and J genes are TRBV12-3 or TRBV12-4 and TRBJ1-1; unclear D gene. The sample was blood, either unsorted or a sorted T cell fraction (not recorded which). The TCR comes from a human donor who was either an allogeneic HSCT recipient or a stem cell or donor lymphocyte infusion donor (not recorded which). It is not recorded whose cells these are; they may come from a transplant donor. The CDR3 sequence: CASSLTVGNTEAFF. Here the CDR3 DNA reads TGTGCCAGCAGTTTAACAGTAGGGAACACTGAAGCTTTCTTT.